Listed below are T cell receptor beta chains from one sample, sequenced in a study of T cell responses to AZD1222 COVID-19 vaccine. TCRdb's table, derived via immunoSEQ multiplex PCR, lists solely in-frame clones and lacks some. The sample yields 180,000 or so clones, roughly 92% seen once. Sequencing used peripheral blood, obtained 28 days after the second AZD1222 dose. The receptor set was obtained from an adult who received the AZD1222 COVID-19 vaccine. Both conserved end residues are part of each CDR3. Each record gives: clone size, CDR3 length, V gene, J gene, D gene, CDR3 protein, CDR3 DNA. A D gene is named only where the DNA matches it firmly. Clone size is given for some rows only: seen once, a few or many times, or a class if the clone is expanded.

clone size: -; CDR3 length: 14; V gene: TRBV2; J gene: TRBJ1-5; D gene: -; CDR3 protein: CASRKTDSNQPQHF; CDR3 DNA: TGTGCCAGCAGGAAGACAGATAGCAATCAGCCCCAGCATTTT
clone size: -; CDR3 length: 13; V gene: TRBV18; J gene: TRBJ2-3; D gene: -; CDR3 protein: CASSPPTTDTQYF; CDR3 DNA: TGTGCCAGCTCACCACCGACCACAGATACGCAGTATTTT
clone size: -; CDR3 length: 15; V gene: TRBV2; J gene: TRBJ1-1; D gene: -; CDR3 protein: CASSEKAELNTEAFF; CDR3 DNA: TGTGCCAGCAGTGAAAAGGCAGAACTGAACACTGAAGCTTTCTTT
clone size: -; CDR3 length: 12; V gene: TRBV7-8; J gene: TRBJ2-2; D gene: -; CDR3 protein: CASSSPPGELFF; CDR3 DNA: TGTGCCAGCAGCTCCCCCCCCGGGGAGCTGTTTTTT
clone size: -; CDR3 length: 13; V gene: TRBV12-5; J gene: TRBJ2-7; D gene: TRBD1; CDR3 protein: CASGPGTGYEQYF; CDR3 DNA: TGTGCTAGTGGTCCCGGGACAGGGTACGAGCAGTACTTC
clone size: -; CDR3 length: 15; V gene: TRBV7-9; J gene: TRBJ2-7; D gene: TRBD2; CDR3 protein: CASSSTLAGVYEQYF; CDR3 DNA: TGTGCCAGCAGCTCCACCCTAGCGGGAGTCTACGAGCAGTACTTC
clone size: once; CDR3 length: 13; V gene: TRBV5-1; J gene: TRBJ1-1; D gene: -; CDR3 protein: CASSPNLWTEAFF; CDR3 DNA: TGCGCCAGCAGCCCAAACTTGTGGACTGAAGCTTTCTTT
clone size: -; CDR3 length: 13; V gene: TRBV7-2; J gene: TRBJ1-5; D gene: -; CDR3 protein: CASSLWGNQPQHF; CDR3 DNA: TGTGCCAGCAGTCTCTGGGGAAACCAGCCCCAGCATTTT
clone size: -; CDR3 length: 15; V gene: TRBV19; J gene: TRBJ2-3; D gene: TRBD2; CDR3 protein: CASSMLAGTGDTQYF; CDR3 DNA: TGTGCCAGTAGTATGCTAGCGGGAACGGGAGATACGCAGTATTTT
clone size: -; CDR3 length: 15; V gene: TRBV5-1; J gene: TRBJ2-3; D gene: -; CDR3 protein: CASSLGRTHTDTQYF; CDR3 DNA: TGCGCCAGCAGCTTGGGTAGAACGCACACAGATACGCAGTATTTT
clone size: -; CDR3 length: 15; V gene: TRBV6-5; J gene: TRBJ1-3; D gene: -; CDR3 protein: CASSYRAVWGNTIYF; CDR3 DNA: TGTGCCAGCAGTTACCGGGCAGTCTGGGGAAACACCATATATTTT
clone size: -; CDR3 length: 14; V gene: TRBV6-5; J gene: TRBJ2-5; D gene: TRBD1; CDR3 protein: CASSYRTGGETQYF; CDR3 DNA: TGTGCCAGCAGTTACAGGACAGGGGGAGAGACCCAGTACTTC
clone size: -; CDR3 length: 13; V gene: TRBV11-3; J gene: TRBJ1-1; D gene: -; CDR3 protein: CASSFRGKTEAFF; CDR3 DNA: TGTGCCAGCAGCTTTCGGGGAAAGACTGAAGCTTTCTTT
clone size: -; CDR3 length: 13; V gene: TRBV12-3/TRBV12-4; J gene: TRBJ2-3; D gene: -; CDR3 protein: CASSLLATDTQYF; CDR3 DNA: TGTGCCAGCAGTCTGCTAGCGACAGATACGCAGTATTTT
clone size: -; CDR3 length: 20; V gene: TRBV11-3; J gene: TRBJ2-1; D gene: TRBD2; CDR3 protein: CASSTPGGRGRARSYNEQFF; CDR3 DNA: TGTGCCAGCAGCACTCCCGGAGGTCGGGGGAGGGCCCGGTCCTACAATGAGCAGTTCTTC
clone size: -; CDR3 length: 15; V gene: TRBV24-1; J gene: TRBJ2-3; D gene: -; CDR3 protein: CATSDSRTASDTQYF; CDR3 DNA: TGTGCCACCAGTGATTCGAGGACAGCGTCAGATACGCAGTATTTT
clone size: -; CDR3 length: 17; V gene: TRBV21-1; J gene: TRBJ2-1; D gene: -; CDR3 protein: CASSNRTKTGSYNEQFF; CDR3 DNA: TGTGCCAGCAGCAACAGGACTAAAACGGGGTCCTACAATGAGCAGTTCTTC
clone size: -; CDR3 length: 13; V gene: TRBV18; J gene: TRBJ1-4; D gene: -; CDR3 protein: CASSPGGNEKLFF; CDR3 DNA: TGTGCCAGCTCACCGGGGGGGAATGAAAAACTGTTTTTT
clone size: -; CDR3 length: 15; V gene: TRBV11-2; J gene: TRBJ1-3; D gene: -; CDR3 protein: CASSLGSTGLDTIYF; CDR3 DNA: TGTGCCAGCAGCTTAGGCTCGACAGGTCTGGACACCATATATTTT
clone size: -; CDR3 length: 15; V gene: TRBV27; J gene: TRBJ1-2; D gene: TRBD1; CDR3 protein: CASSLKGTGIYGYTF; CDR3 DNA: TGTGCCAGCAGTTTAAAGGGGACAGGGATATATGGCTACACCTTC
clone size: once; CDR3 length: 17; V gene: TRBV30; J gene: TRBJ2-2; D gene: -; CDR3 protein: CAWSILWSDSAGGELFF; CDR3 DNA: TGTGCCTGGAGTATTTTATGGTCGGACAGTGCGGGCGGGGAGCTGTTTTTT
clone size: -; CDR3 length: 15; V gene: TRBV4-3; J gene: TRBJ1-2; D gene: TRBD1; CDR3 protein: CASSLDRGLSYGYTF; CDR3 DNA: TGCGCCAGCAGCCTTGACAGGGGGCTTAGCTATGGCTACACCTTC
clone size: -; CDR3 length: 16; V gene: TRBV3-1/TRBV3-2; J gene: TRBJ2-1; D gene: TRBD2; CDR3 protein: CASSGLAGALYDEQFF; CDR3 DNA: TGTGCCAGCAGCGGACTAGCGGGAGCCCTTTACGATGAGCAGTTCTTC
clone size: -; CDR3 length: 15; V gene: TRBV9; J gene: TRBJ2-7; D gene: -; CDR3 protein: CASSPIGSQTYEQYF; CDR3 DNA: TGTGCCAGCAGCCCAATCGGGTCCCAAACCTACGAGCAGTACTTC
clone size: once; CDR3 length: 14; V gene: TRBV2; J gene: TRBJ1-5; D gene: -; CDR3 protein: CASSGTLPNQPQHF; CDR3 DNA: TGTGCCAGCAGTGGGACGTTGCCCAATCAGCCCCAGCATTTT
clone size: -; CDR3 length: 17; V gene: TRBV4-1; J gene: TRBJ1-6; D gene: -; CDR3 protein: CASSQEGEGRPYSPLHF; CDR3 DNA: TGCGCCAGCAGCCAAGAAGGGGAAGGCAGGCCGTATTCACCCCTCCACTTT
clone size: -; CDR3 length: 15; V gene: TRBV11-2; J gene: TRBJ1-4; D gene: -; CDR3 protein: CASSPSLVPNEKLFF; CDR3 DNA: TGTGCCAGCAGCCCCTCCCTGGTTCCTAATGAAAAACTGTTTTTT
clone size: -; CDR3 length: 14; V gene: TRBV6-5; J gene: TRBJ2-2; D gene: TRBD1; CDR3 protein: CASSPDRGGRELFF; CDR3 DNA: TGTGCCAGCAGCCCCGACAGGGGAGGCCGGGAGCTGTTTTTT
clone size: -; CDR3 length: 15; V gene: TRBV6-1; J gene: TRBJ2-7; D gene: TRBD2; CDR3 protein: CASSESAGGKNEQYF; CDR3 DNA: TGTGCCAGCAGTGAATCGGCGGGGGGGAAAAACGAGCAGTACTTC
clone size: -; CDR3 length: 15; V gene: TRBV11-2; J gene: TRBJ1-2; D gene: TRBD1; CDR3 protein: CASSLQGALGYGYTF; CDR3 DNA: TGTGCCAGCAGCCTTCAGGGGGCGCTGGGCTATGGCTACACCTTC
clone size: -; CDR3 length: 15; V gene: TRBV11-1; J gene: TRBJ1-1; D gene: -; CDR3 protein: CASSRRSGLTTEAFF; CDR3 DNA: TGTGCCAGCAGCAGGCGCTCCGGTTTGACCACTGAAGCTTTCTTT
clone size: -; CDR3 length: 15; V gene: TRBV6-2/TRBV6-3; J gene: TRBJ1-6; D gene: -; CDR3 protein: CASSYTGPPDSALHF; CDR3 DNA: TGTGCCAGCAGTTACACGGGACCCCCGGATTCAGCCCTCCACTTT
clone size: -; CDR3 length: 13; V gene: TRBV14; J gene: TRBJ1-1; D gene: -; CDR3 protein: CASSQDLGGEAFF; CDR3 DNA: TGTGCCAGCAGCCAAGATTTAGGGGGTGAAGCTTTCTTT
clone size: -; CDR3 length: 12; V gene: TRBV6-5; J gene: TRBJ2-5; D gene: -; CDR3 protein: CASTRPGETQYF; CDR3 DNA: TGTGCCAGCACCCGACCGGGGGAGACCCAGTACTTC
clone size: -; CDR3 length: 15; V gene: TRBV5-1; J gene: TRBJ2-1; D gene: -; CDR3 protein: CASSQEGGSYNEQFF; CDR3 DNA: TGCGCCAGCAGCCAGGAGGGGGGCTCCTACAATGAGCAGTTCTTC
clone size: -; CDR3 length: 14; V gene: TRBV11-3; J gene: TRBJ1-1; D gene: TRBD1; CDR3 protein: CASSSDRENTEAFF; CDR3 DNA: TGTGCCAGCAGCTCGGACAGGGAGAACACTGAAGCTTTCTTT
clone size: -; CDR3 length: 17; V gene: TRBV4-2; J gene: TRBJ1-1; D gene: -; CDR3 protein: CASSQPVAGISGTEAFF; CDR3 DNA: TGTGCCAGCAGCCAACCAGTTGCGGGAATCTCGGGAACTGAAGCTTTCTTT
clone size: -; CDR3 length: 13; V gene: TRBV19; J gene: TRBJ1-1; D gene: -; CDR3 protein: CASSITTNTEAFF; CDR3 DNA: TGTGCCAGTAGTATCACGACAAACACTGAAGCTTTCTTT
clone size: -; CDR3 length: 15; V gene: TRBV7-2; J gene: TRBJ2-3; D gene: TRBD1; CDR3 protein: CASSLGTGGEDTQYF; CDR3 DNA: TGTGCCAGCAGCTTAGGGACAGGGGGCGAGGATACGCAGTATTTT
clone size: once; CDR3 length: 13; V gene: TRBV7-3; J gene: TRBJ1-1; D gene: -; CDR3 protein: CASSPTVNTEAFF; CDR3 DNA: TGTGCCAGCAGCCCGACAGTTAACACTGAAGCTTTCTTT
clone size: -; CDR3 length: 16; V gene: TRBV28; J gene: TRBJ1-3; D gene: TRBD1; CDR3 protein: CASSSATGWPGNTIYF; CDR3 DNA: TGTGCCAGCAGTTCCGCGACAGGGTGGCCTGGAAACACCATATATTTT
clone size: -; CDR3 length: 12; V gene: TRBV2; J gene: TRBJ2-7; D gene: -; CDR3 protein: CATISGGYEQYF; CDR3 DNA: TGTGCCACCATCTCTGGGGGCTACGAGCAGTACTTC
clone size: many; CDR3 length: 13; V gene: TRBV6-4; J gene: TRBJ1-6; D gene: -; CDR3 protein: CASSDRDNSPLHF; CDR3 DNA: TGTGCCAGCAGTGACAGGGATAATTCACCCCTCCACTTT
clone size: -; CDR3 length: 16; V gene: TRBV7-2; J gene: TRBJ1-3; D gene: -; CDR3 protein: CASSLANTLRGNTIYF; CDR3 DNA: TGTGCCAGCAGCTTAGCGAACACACTTCGGGGAAACACCATATATTTT
clone size: -; CDR3 length: 12; V gene: TRBV18; J gene: TRBJ1-2; D gene: -; CDR3 protein: CASSPGIYGYTF; CDR3 DNA: TGTGCCAGCTCACCGGGTATCTATGGCTACACCTTC
clone size: -; CDR3 length: 15; V gene: TRBV3-1/TRBV3-2; J gene: TRBJ2-7; D gene: TRBD2; CDR3 protein: CASLKTSGGLDEQYF; CDR3 DNA: TGTGCCAGCTTAAAGACTAGCGGGGGACTCGACGAGCAGTACTTC
clone size: -; CDR3 length: 19; V gene: TRBV24-1; J gene: TRBJ1-1; D gene: TRBD1; CDR3 protein: CATPNFWARDRMIGTEAFF; CDR3 DNA: TGTGCCACCCCGAATTTTTGGGCGCGGGACAGAATGATCGGGACTGAAGCTTTCTTT
clone size: -; CDR3 length: 14; V gene: TRBV30; J gene: TRBJ1-5; D gene: -; CDR3 protein: CAWSGGNSNQPQHF; CDR3 DNA: TGTGCCTGGAGTGGAGGGAATAGCAATCAGCCCCAGCATTTT
clone size: -; CDR3 length: 15; V gene: TRBV9; J gene: TRBJ1-5; D gene: TRBD1; CDR3 protein: CASSETGTGIFPQHF; CDR3 DNA: TGTGCCAGCAGCGAAACCGGGACAGGGATCTTTCCCCAGCATTTT
clone size: -; CDR3 length: 13; V gene: TRBV7-9; J gene: TRBJ1-1; D gene: TRBD1; CDR3 protein: CASSASDRPKAFF; CDR3 DNA: TGTGCCAGCAGCGCTTCGGACAGGCCGAAAGCTTTCTTT
clone size: -; CDR3 length: 14; V gene: TRBV29-1; J gene: TRBJ2-5; D gene: -; CDR3 protein: CSVAKGTGRKTQYF; CDR3 DNA: TGCAGCGTAGCAAAAGGGACGGGAAGGAAGACCCAGTACTTC